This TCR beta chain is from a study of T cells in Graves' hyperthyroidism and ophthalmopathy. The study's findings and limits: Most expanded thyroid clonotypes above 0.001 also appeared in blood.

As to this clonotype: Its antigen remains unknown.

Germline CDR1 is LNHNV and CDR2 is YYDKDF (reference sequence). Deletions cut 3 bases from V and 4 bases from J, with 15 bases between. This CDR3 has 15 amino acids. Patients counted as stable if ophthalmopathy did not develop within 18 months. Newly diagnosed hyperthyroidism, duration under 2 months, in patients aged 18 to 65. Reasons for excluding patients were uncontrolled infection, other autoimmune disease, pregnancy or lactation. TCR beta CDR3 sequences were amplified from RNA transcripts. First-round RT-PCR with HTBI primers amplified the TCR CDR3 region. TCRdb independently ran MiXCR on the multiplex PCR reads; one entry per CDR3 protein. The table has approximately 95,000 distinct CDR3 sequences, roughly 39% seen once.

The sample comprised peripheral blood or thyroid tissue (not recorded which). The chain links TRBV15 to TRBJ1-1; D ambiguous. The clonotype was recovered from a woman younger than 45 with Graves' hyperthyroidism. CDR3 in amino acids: CATSSLVQRSTEAFF. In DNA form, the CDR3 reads TGTGCCACCAGCAGCTTGGTACAGCGTAGCACTGAAGCTTTCTTT.